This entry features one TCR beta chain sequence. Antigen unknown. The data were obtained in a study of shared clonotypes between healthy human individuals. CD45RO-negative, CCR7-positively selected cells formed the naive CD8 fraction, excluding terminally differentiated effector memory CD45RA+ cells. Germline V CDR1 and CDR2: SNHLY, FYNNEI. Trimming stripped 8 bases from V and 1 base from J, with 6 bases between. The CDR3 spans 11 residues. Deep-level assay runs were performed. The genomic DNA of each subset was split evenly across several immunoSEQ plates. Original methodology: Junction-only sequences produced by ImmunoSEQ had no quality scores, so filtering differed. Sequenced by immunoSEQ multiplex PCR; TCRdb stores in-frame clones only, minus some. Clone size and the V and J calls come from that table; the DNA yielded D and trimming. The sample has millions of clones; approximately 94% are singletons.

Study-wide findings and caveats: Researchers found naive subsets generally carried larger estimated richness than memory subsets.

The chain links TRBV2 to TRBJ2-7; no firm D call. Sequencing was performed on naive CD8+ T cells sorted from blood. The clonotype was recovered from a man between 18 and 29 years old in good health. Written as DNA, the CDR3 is TGTGCCAGCGGGATATCCTACGAGCAGTACTTC. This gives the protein CASGISYEQYF.